This TCR beta chain was recovered during a study of cytomegalovirus exposure and HLA in healthy donors. Across the study: The approximately 130 validation repertoires and the roughly 690 first-cohort repertoires shared a platform, a later analysis reported. Study-wide findings and caveats: Reportedly, cytomegalovirus status was diagnosed with high sensitivity and specificity.

Profiling relied on immunoSEQ multiplex PCR, and the TCRdb table lists in-frame clones only, not all of them. The sample has 73,000 or so clones; about 93% are singletons. Notes on this clone: Its antigen is not identified.

Germline loops: CDR1 MNHNY, CDR2 SVGAGI (reference sequence). Losses at the gene ends were 2 bases for V and 6 bases for J; bases not matched to a gene: 4. The CDR3 covers 15 residues. The genes are TRBV6-6 and TRBJ1-4; 9 bases are a match to TRBD1. The sequencing input was PBMCs. The sequence came from a woman aged 18-35 years in good health and CMV-seropositive. The CDR3 sequence is CASSYGGQGDEKLFF. CDR3 coding DNA: TGTGCCAGCAGTTACGGGGGACAGGGAGATGAAAAACTGTTTTTT.